The rows below give T cell receptor beta chains drawn from one sample of a study of CD8 T cells in ankylosing spondylitis. TCRdb reprocessed the 5' RACE reads with MiXCR, giving one entry per CDR3 protein. The sample consists of approximately 140,000 distinct CDR3 sequences, around 9% of them appearing once. The source material was blood, either unsorted or a sorted T cell fraction (not recorded which). These receptors originate from a male donor with ankylosing spondylitis or in good health (not recorded which). Each CDR3 is given with its conserved first and last residue. D genes are given only for firm matches. Clone size is not always given. Where it is, it says once, few, many or a class for expanded clones.

J gene,D gene,V gene,CDR3 length,clone size,CDR3 DNA,CDR3 protein
TRBJ2-1,.,TRBV7-2,13,many,TGTGCCAGCAGCCTACTCTCGTTCAATGAGCAGTTCTTC,CASSLLSFNEQFF
TRBJ2-1,TRBD2,TRBV28,16,.,TGTGCCAGCAGCCGACTAGCGGGAGCTTCCTACAATGAGCAGTTCTTC,CASSRLAGASYNEQFF
TRBJ2-6,.,TRBV5-1,19,few,TGCGCCAGCAGCTTGGAGGTTGTGAGAAGTCCTTCTGGGGCCAACGTCCTGACTTTC,CASSLEVVRSPSGANVLTF
TRBJ1-2,.,TRBV20-1,13,many,TGCAGTGCTAGAGTCCGCAGTCTCTATGGCTACACCTTC,CSARVRSLYGYTF
TRBJ2-1,.,TRBV5-6,15,.,TGTGCCAGCAGCTTGATCCGGGACGGATACAATGAGCAGTTCTTC,CASSLIRDGYNEQFF
TRBJ2-1,TRBD2,TRBV20-1,15,few,TGCAGTGCTAGGTCGCTAGCGGGAATCTACAATGAGCAGTTCTTC,CSARSLAGIYNEQFF
TRBJ2-1,.,TRBV9,15,.,TGTGCCAGCAGCGTACGTGTAGACGGGAACAATGAGCAGTTCTTC,CASSVRVDGNNEQFF
TRBJ2-3,.,TRBV29-1,13,few,TGCAGCGTTAGAGGGCGTTACACAGATACGCAGTATTTT,CSVRGRYTDTQYF
TRBJ2-1,TRBD2,TRBV7-9,16,few,TGTGCCAGCAGCCCAGGACTAGCGGGGCTCCCGGATGAGCAGTTCTTC,CASSPGLAGLPDEQFF
TRBJ1-1,.,TRBV29-1,14,many,TGCAGCGCCGACCAGGTGATTACCAGCGCTGAAGCTTTCTTT,CSADQVITSAEAFF
TRBJ2-7,TRBD2,TRBV7-8,17,many,TGTGCCAGCAGCACAGCTACTAGCGGGATGTCCCCTTACGAGCAGTACTTC,CASSTATSGMSPYEQYF
TRBJ2-7,TRBD2,TRBV7-8,18,.,TGTGCCAGCAGCTCCTTAGCGGGAGGTCTCTCCAGCGTGTACGAGCAGTACTTC,CASSSLAGGLSSVYEQYF
TRBJ1-2,TRBD1,TRBV20-1,13,many,TGCAGTGCCCCGACAGGGGCCGGCTATGGCTACACCTTC,CSAPTGAGYGYTF
TRBJ2-3,.,TRBV4-1,14,many,TGCGCCAGCAGCCAAGCAGGGTGGCCAGATACGCAGTATTTT,CASSQAGWPDTQYF
TRBJ2-4,.,TRBV7-6,18,many,TGTGCCAGCAGCTTGGACAGAAAAGCAAGGGGGGCCAAAAACATTCAGTACTTC,CASSLDRKARGAKNIQYF
TRBJ2-5,.,TRBV11-2,14,.,TGTGCCAGCAGCTCTACAAGGGGGGTAGAGACCCAGTACTTC,CASSSTRGVETQYF
TRBJ2-1,.,TRBV7-2,13,.,TGTGCCAGCAGCTATAGAGCCAGCGATGAGCAGTTCTTC,CASSYRASDEQFF
TRBJ2-7,TRBD1,TRBV5-1,15,many,TGCGCCAGCAGAACCAAGGACAGGACGGACTACGAGCAGTACTTC,CASRTKDRTDYEQYF
TRBJ1-2,.,TRBV20-1,12,many,TGCAGTGCTAGAGATAGGGACTATGGCTACACCTTC,CSARDRDYGYTF
TRBJ2-1,.,TRBV20-1,14,many,TGCAGTGCTAGAGATCCCAGCTCCTACAATGAGCAGTTCTTC,CSARDPSSYNEQFF
TRBJ2-2,.,TRBV7-2,15,.,TGTGCCAGCAGCGGAGTTCTTAGCGCCACCGGGGAGCTGTTTTTT,CASSGVLSATGELFF
TRBJ2-1,TRBD2,TRBV3-1,16,many,TGTGCCAGCAGCCTCAATAGCGGGAAGTTTTACAATGAGCAGTTCTTC,CASSLNSGKFYNEQFF
TRBJ2-7,TRBD1,TRBV7-2,15,many,TGTGCCAGCAGCTTAGCGGGACAGGTCACCTACGAGCAGTACTTC,CASSLAGQVTYEQYF
TRBJ2-1,TRBD2,TRBV29-1,13,many,TGCAGCGTACTCGGACTAGCTTGGAATGAGCAGTTCTTC,CSVLGLAWNEQFF
TRBJ2-7,.,TRBV20-1,14,once,TGCAGTGCTAGAGACTTTGCCCTAGCTGGGGAGCAGTACTTC,CSARDFALAGEQYF
TRBJ2-5,TRBD2,TRBV9,16,few,TGTGCCAGCAGCGGAAGGACTAGCGGGAACAGGGAGACCCAGTACTTC,CASSGRTSGNRETQYF
TRBJ2-3,.,TRBV29-1,13,many,TGCAGCGTTGGTTCCCCAGGCACAGATACGCAGTATTTT,CSVGSPGTDTQYF
TRBJ2-2,TRBD1,TRBV20-1,14,.,TGCAGTGCAACCTGGGACAGGGCGGGCGGGGAGCTGTTTTTT,CSATWDRAGGELFF
TRBJ2-7,TRBD2,TRBV20-1,18,.,TGCAGTGCTAGCACAGATGGGGGACTAGCGCTTACCTCCTACGAGCAGTACTTC,CSASTDGGLALTSYEQYF
TRBJ2-7,.,TRBV5-1,13,many,TGCGCCAGCAGCTGGGACAACTCCTACGAGCAGTACTTC,CASSWDNSYEQYF
TRBJ2-1,.,TRBV20-1,17,few,TGCAGTTTCCCGAACGAGCGGAGGGCCCTCATTGTGAATGAGCAGTTCTTC,CSFPNERRALIVNEQFF
TRBJ2-2,.,TRBV5-1,15,many,TGCGCCAGCAGCTTGCAACAGATAAACACCGGGGAGCTGTTTTTT,CASSLQQINTGELFF
TRBJ2-7,TRBD2,TRBV5-1,15,.,TGCGCCAGCAGCTTGGGCGAGTTCGGGAGGGGGGAGCAGTACTTC,CASSLGEFGRGEQYF
TRBJ2-1,TRBD2,TRBV4-3,18,many,TGCGCCAGCAGCCAAGAGAGGGAAGCGGGAAGAGCCTACAATGAGCAGTTCTTC,CASSQEREAGRAYNEQFF
TRBJ1-3,TRBD1,TRBV6-1,14,many,TGTGCCAGCAATCACAGGGGTTTTGGAAACACCATATATTTT,CASNHRGFGNTIYF
TRBJ1-1,.,TRBV7-9,12,many,TGTGCCAGCAGCTTAAGTCAGGGACAAGCTTTCTTT,CASSLSQGQAFF
TRBJ2-2,TRBD1,TRBV3-1,20,many,TGTGCCAGCAGCCCGAAACACACAGGGGGCGCGGTAAAATTTACCGGGGAGCTGTTTTTT,CASSPKHTGGAVKFTGELFF
TRBJ1-6,.,TRBV6-1,15,many,TGTGCCAGCAGAAAAGAAAGCTCCTATAATTCACCCCTCCACTTT,CASRKESSYNSPLHF
TRBJ2-3,.,TRBV20-1,13,many,TGCAGTGCTAGAGATCGGTACACAGATACGCAGTATTTT,CSARDRYTDTQYF
TRBJ2-6,.,TRBV20-1,14,few,TGCAGTGCTAGTCAGGGTGGTGGGGCCAACGTCCTGACTTTC,CSASQGGGANVLTF
TRBJ1-6,.,TRBV7-2,15,many,TGTGCCAGCAGCGCCCAGGTCCAGTATAATTCACCCCTCCACTTT,CASSAQVQYNSPLHF
TRBJ2-4,TRBD2,TRBV3-1,13,many,TGTGCCAGCAGCCCGGGACTACGAGACATTCAGTACTTC,CASSPGLRDIQYF